The table lists the clone carrying this T cell receptor beta chain with many counts. The target antigen is unknown. This sample is drawn from a study of T cells in Graves' hyperthyroidism and ophthalmopathy. Study background: The blood sample was taken at first diagnosis, before treatment began. Notes on the study in general: Peripheral blood also featured most of the thyroid clonotypes expanded above 0.001. Classification by a 13 V-J model distinguished ophthalmopathy from stable hyperthyroidism.

The hyperthyroidism patients had all been newly diagnosed, and their disease duration was under 2 months. Their ages ranged from 18 to 65 years. RNA transcripts were the template for amplifying TCR beta CDR3 regions. First-round RT-PCR with HTBI primers amplified the TCR CDR3 region. TCRdb used MiXCR to reprocess the multiplex PCR reads, holding one entry per CDR3 protein. The table shows about 320,000 distinct CDR3 sequences, with roughly 17% occurring only once. Trimming took 5 bases from V and 11 from J, leaving 10 bases between them. The germline V gene encodes CDR1 SGHRS and CDR2 YFSETQ. The CDR3 has 10 residues.

The chain is built from TRBV5-1 and TRBJ2-5; D might be TRBD1 (6 bases). The sequencing input was blood. The sequence came from a young man with Graves' hyperthyroidism. The CDR3 DNA follows: TGCGCCAGCAGAACAGGGCTTCAGTACTTC. Protein: CASRTGLQYF.